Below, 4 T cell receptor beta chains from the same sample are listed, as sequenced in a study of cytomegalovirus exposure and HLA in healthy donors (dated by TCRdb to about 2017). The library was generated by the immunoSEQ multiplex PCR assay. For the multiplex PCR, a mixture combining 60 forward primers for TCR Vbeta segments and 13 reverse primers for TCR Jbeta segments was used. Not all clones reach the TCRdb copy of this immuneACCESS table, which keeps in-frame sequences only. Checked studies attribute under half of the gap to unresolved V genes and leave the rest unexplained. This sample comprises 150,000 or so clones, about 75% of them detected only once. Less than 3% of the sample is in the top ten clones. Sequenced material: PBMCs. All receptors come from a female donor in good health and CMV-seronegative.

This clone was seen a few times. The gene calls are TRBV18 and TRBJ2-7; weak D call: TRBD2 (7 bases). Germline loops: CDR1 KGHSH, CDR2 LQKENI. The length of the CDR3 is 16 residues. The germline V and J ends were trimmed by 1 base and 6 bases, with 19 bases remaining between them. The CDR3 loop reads CASSPQLGGWEGEQYF. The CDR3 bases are TGTGCCAGCTCACCACAATTGGGGGGCTGGGAGGGCGAGCAGTACTTC.

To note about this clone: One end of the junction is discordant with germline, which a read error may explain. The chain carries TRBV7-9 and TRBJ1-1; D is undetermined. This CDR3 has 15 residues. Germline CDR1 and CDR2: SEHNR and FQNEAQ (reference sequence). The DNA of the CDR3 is TGTTCCAGCAGCTTAGTATCCGACTGGAACACTGAAGCTTTCTTT. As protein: CSSSLVSDWNTEAFF.

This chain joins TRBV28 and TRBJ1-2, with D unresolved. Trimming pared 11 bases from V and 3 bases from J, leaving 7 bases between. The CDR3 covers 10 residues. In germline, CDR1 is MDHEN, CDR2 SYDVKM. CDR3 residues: CASGDYGYTF. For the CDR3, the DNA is TGTGCCTCCGGAGACTATGGCTACACCTTC.

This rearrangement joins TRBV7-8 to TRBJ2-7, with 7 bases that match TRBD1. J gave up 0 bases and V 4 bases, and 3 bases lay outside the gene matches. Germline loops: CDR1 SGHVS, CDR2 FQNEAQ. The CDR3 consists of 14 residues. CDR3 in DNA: TGTGCCAGCAGCTCGACAGGGCTCTCCTACGAGCAGTACTTC. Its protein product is CASSSTGLSYEQYF.